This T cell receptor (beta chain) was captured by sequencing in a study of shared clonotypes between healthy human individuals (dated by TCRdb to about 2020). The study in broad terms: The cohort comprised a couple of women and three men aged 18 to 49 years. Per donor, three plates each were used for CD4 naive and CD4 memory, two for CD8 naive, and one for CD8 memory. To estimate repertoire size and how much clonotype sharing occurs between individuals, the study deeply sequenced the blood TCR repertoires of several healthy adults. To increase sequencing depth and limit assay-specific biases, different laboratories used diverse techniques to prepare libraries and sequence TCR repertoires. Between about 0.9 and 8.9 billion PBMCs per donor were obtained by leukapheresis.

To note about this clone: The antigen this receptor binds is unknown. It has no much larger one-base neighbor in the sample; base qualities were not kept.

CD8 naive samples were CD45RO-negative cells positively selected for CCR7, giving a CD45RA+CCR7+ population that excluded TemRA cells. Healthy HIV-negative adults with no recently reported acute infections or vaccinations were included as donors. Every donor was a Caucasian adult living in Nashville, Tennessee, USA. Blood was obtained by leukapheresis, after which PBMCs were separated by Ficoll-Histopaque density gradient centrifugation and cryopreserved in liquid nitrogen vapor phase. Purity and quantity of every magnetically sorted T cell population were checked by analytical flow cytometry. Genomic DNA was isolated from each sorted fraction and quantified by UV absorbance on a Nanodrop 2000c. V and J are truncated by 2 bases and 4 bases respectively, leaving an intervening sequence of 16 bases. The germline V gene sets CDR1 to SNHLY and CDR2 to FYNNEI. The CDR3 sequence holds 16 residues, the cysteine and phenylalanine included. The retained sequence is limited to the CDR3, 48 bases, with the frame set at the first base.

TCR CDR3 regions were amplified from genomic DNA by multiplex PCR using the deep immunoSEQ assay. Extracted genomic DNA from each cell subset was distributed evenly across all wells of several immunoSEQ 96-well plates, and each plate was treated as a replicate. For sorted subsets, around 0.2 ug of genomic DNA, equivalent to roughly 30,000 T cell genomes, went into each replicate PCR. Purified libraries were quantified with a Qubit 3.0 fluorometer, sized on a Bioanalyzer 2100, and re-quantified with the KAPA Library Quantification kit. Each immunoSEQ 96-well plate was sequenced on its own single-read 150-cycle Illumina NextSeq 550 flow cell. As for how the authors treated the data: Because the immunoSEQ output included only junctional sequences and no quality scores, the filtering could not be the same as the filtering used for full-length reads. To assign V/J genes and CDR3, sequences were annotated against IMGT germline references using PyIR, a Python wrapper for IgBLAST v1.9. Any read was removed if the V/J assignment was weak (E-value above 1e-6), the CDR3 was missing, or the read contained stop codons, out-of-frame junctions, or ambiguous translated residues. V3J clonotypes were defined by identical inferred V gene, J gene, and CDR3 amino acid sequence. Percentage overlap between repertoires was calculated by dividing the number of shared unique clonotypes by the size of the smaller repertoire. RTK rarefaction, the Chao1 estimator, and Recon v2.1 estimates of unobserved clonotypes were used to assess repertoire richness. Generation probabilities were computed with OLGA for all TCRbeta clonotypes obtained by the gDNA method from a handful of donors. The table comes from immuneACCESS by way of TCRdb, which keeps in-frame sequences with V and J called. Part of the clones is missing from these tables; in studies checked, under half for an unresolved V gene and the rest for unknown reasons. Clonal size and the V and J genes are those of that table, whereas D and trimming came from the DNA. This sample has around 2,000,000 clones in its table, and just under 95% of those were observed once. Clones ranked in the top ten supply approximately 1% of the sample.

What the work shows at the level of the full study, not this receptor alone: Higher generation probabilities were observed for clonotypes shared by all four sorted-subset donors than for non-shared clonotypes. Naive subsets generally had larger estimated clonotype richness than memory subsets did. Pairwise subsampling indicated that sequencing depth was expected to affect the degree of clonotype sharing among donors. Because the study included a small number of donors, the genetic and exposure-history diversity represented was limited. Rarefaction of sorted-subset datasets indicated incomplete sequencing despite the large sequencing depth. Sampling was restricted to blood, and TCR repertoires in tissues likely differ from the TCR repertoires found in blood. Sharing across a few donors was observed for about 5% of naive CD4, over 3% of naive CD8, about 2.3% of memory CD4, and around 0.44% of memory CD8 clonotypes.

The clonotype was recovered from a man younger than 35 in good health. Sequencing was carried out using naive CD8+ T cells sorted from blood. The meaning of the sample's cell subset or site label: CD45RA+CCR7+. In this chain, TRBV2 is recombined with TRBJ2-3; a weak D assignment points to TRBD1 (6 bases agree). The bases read TGTGCCAGCAGTGAACCCTTGGTGCAGGGGCCAGATACGCAGTATTTT. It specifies CASSEPLVQGPDTQYF.